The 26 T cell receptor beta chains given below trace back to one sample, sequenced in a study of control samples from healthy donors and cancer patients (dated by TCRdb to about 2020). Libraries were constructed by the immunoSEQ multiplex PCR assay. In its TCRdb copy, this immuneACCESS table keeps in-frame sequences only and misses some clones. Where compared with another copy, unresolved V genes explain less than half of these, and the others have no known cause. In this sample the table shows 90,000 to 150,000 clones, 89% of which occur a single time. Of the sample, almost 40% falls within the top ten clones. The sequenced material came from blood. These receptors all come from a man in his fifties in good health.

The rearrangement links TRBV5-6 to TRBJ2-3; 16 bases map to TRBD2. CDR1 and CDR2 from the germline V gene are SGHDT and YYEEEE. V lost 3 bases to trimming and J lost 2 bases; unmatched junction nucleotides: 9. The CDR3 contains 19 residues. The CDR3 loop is CASSSRGTSGGAPTDTQYF. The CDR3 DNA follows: TGTGCCAGCAGCTCCCGAGGGACTAGCGGGGGGGCCCCCACAGATACGCAGTATTTT.

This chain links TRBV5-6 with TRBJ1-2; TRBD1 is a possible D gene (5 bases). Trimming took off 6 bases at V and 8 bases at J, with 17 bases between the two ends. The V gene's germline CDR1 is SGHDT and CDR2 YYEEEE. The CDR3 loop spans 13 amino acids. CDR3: CASTWGEGQGYTF. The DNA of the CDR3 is TGTGCCAGCACCTGGGGGGAGGGTCAGGGCTACACCTTC. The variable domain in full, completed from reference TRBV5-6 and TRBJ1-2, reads DAGVTQSPTHLIKTRGQQVTLRCSPKSGHDTVSWYQQALGQGPQFIFQYYEEEERQRGNFPDRFSGHQFPNYSSELNVNALLLGDSALYLCASTWGEGQGYTFGSGTRLTVV.

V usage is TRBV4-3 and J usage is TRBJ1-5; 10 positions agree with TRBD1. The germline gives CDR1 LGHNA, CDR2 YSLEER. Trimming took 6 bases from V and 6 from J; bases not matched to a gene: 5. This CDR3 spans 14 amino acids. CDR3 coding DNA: TGCGCCAGCAGTCCCGACAGGGGGCTTCAGCCCCAGCATTTT. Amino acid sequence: CASSPDRGLQPQHF.

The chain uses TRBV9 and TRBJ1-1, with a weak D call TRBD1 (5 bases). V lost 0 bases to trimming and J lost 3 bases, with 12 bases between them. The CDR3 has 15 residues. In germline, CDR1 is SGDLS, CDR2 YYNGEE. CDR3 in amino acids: CASSVAVGGDTEAFF. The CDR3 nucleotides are TGTGCCAGCAGCGTAGCTGTGGGGGGGGACACTGAAGCTTTCTTT.

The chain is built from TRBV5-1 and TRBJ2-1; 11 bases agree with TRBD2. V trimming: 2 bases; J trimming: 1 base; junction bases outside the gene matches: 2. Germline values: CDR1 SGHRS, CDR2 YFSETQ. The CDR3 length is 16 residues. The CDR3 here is CASSFRLAGSYNEQFF. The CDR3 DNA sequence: TGCGCCAGCAGCTTCAGACTAGCGGGGTCCTACAATGAGCAGTTCTTC. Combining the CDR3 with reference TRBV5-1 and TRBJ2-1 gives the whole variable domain KAGVTQTPRYLIKTRGQQVTLSCSPISGHRSVSWYQQTPGQGLQFLFEYFSETQRNKGNFPGRFSGRQFSNSRSEMNVSTLELGDSALYLCASSFRLAGSYNEQFFGPGTRLTVL.

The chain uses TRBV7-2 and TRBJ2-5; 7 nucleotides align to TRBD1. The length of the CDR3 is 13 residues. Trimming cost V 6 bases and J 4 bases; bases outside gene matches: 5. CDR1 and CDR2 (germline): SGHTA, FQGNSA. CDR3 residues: CASRKGARETQYF. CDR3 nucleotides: TGTGCCAGCAGGAAGGGGGCGAGAGAGACCCAGTACTTC.

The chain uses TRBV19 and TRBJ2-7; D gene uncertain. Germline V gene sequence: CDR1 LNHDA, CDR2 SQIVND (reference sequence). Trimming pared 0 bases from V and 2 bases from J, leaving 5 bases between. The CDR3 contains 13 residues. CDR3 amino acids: CASSIDGPYEQYF. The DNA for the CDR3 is TGTGCCAGTAGTATAGACGGGCCCTACGAGCAGTACTTC.

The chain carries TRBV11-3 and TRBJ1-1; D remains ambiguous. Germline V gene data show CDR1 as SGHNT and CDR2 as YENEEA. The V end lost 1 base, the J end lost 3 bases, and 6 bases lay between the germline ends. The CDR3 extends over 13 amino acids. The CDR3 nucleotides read TGTGCCAGCAGCTTAGTCACTGACACTGAAGCTTTCTTT. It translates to CASSLVTDTEAFF. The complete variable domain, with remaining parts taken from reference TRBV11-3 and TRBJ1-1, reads EAGVVQSPRYKIIEKKQPVAFWCNPISGHNTLYWYLQNLGQGPELLIRYENEEAVDDSQLPKDRFSAERLKGVDSTLKIQPAELGDSAVYLCASSLVTDTEAFFGQGTRLTVV.

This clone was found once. Here the CDR3 DNA reads TGTGCCAGCAGGTCTTATCGTCAGGGGTCTTCGGAAGCTTTCTTT. As protein: CASRSYRQGSSEAFF. This chain uses TRBV2 with TRBJ1-1, with D maybe TRBD1 (6 bases). This CDR3 is 15 amino acids long. V was pared by 6 bases and J by 8 bases, with 22 bases between. Germline lookup yields CDR1 SNHLY and CDR2 FYNNEI.

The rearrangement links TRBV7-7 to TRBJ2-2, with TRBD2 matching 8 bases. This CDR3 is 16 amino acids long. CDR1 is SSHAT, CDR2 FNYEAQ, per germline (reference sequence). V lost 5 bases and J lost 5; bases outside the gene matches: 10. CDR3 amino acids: CASSPGGSGVTGELFF. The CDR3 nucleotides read TGTGCCAGCAGCCCGGGAGGGAGCGGGGTTACCGGGGAGCTGTTTTTT. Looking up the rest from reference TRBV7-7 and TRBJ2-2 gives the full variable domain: GAGVSQSPRYKVTKRGQDVTLRCDPISSHATLYWYQQALGQGPEFLTYFNYEAQPDKSGLPSDRFSAERPEGSISTLTIQRTEQRDSAMYRCASSPGGSGVTGELFFGEGSRLTVL.

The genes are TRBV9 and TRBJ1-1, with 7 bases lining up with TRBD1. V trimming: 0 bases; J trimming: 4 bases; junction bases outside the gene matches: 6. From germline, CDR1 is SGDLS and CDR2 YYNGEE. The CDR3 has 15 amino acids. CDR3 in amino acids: CASSVGGQGGTEAFF. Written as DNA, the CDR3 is TGTGCCAGCAGCGTAGGAGGGCAGGGGGGCACTGAAGCTTTCTTT.

The DNA for the CDR3 is TGTGCCAGCGGAGGGACTAGCGGGGTTTACGAGCAGTACTTC. It yields the protein CASGGTSGVYEQYF. This chain connects TRBV11-2 to TRBJ2-7, with 13 positions matching TRBD2. The germline gives CDR1 SGHAT, CDR2 FQNNGV. V gave up 8 bases and J gave up 4 bases; unmatched junction bases: 5. The CDR3 extends over 14 amino acids.

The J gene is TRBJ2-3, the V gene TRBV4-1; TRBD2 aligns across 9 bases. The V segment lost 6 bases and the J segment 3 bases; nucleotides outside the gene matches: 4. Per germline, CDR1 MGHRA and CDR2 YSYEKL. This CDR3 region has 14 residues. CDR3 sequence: CASRSSGETDTQYF. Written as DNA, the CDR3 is TGCGCCAGCAGGTCTAGCGGGGAAACAGATACGCAGTATTTT.

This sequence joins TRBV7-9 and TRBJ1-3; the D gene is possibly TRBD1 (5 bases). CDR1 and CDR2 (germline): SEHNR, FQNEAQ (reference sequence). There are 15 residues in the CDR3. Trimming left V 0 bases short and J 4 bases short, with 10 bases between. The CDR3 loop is CASSLAGAWGNTIYF. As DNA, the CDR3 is TGTGCCAGCAGCTTAGCTGGGGCCTGGGGAAACACCATATATTTT. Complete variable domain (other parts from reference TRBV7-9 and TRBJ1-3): DTGVSQNPRHKITKRGQNVTFRCDPISEHNRLYWYRQTLGQGPEFLTYFQNEAQLEKSRLLSDRFSAERPKGSFSTLEIQRTEQGDSAMYLCASSLAGAWGNTIYFGEGSWLTVV.

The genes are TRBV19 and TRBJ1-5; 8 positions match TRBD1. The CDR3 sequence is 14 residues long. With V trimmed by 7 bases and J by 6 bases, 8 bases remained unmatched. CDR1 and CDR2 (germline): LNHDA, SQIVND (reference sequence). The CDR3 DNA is TGTGCCAGTACCGGACAGGGTCTGTCTCAGCCCCAGCATTTT. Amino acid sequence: CASTGQGLSQPQHF.

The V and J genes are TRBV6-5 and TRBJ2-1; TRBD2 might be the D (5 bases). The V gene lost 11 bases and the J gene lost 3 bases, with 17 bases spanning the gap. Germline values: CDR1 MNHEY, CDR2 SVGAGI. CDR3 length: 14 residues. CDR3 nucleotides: TGTGCCTCCCGGAACGGGGATTTCTACAATGAGCAGTTCTTC. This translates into CASRNGDFYNEQFF.

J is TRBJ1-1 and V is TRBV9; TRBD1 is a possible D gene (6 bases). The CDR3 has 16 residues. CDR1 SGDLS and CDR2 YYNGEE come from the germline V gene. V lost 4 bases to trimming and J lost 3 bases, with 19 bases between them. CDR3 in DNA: TGTGCCAGCAGCCCGTTTAATGGGGGCGCAGACACTGAAGCTTTCTTT. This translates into CASSPFNGGADTEAFF.

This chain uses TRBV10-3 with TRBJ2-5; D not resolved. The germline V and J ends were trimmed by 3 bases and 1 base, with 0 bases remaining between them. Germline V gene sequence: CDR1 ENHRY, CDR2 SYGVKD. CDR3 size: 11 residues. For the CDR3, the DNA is TGTGCCATCAGTGACCAAGAGACCCAGTACTTC. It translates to CAISDQETQYF.

The CDR3 bases are TGCGCCAGCAGCCAATCCGAGGACAGGGTTGTTGAAAAACTGTTTTTT. Its protein is CASSQSEDRVVEKLFF. V is TRBV4-1 and J is TRBJ1-4; 8 nucleotides line up with TRBD1. CDR1 and CDR2 (germline): MGHRA, YSYEKL. The CDR3 runs to 16 residues. J was trimmed by 7 bases and V by 2 bases; bases with no gene match: 9.

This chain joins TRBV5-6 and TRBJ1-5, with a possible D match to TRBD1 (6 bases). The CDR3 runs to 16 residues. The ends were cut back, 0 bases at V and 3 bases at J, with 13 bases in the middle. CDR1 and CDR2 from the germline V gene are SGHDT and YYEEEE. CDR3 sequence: CASSLAGGAHNQPQHF. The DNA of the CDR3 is TGTGCCAGCAGCTTGGCCGGGGGGGCGCACAATCAGCCCCAGCATTTT.

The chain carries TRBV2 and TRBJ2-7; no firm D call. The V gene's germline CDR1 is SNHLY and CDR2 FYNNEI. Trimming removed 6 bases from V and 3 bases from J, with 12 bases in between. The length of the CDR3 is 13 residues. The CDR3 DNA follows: TGTGCCAGCAGAGTGGGCCTCATCTACGAGCAGTACTTC. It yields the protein CASRVGLIYEQYF.

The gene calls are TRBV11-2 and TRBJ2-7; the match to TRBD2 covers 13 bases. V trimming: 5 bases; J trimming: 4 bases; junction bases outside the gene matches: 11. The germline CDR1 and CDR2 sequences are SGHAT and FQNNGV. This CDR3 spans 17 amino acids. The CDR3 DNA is TGTGCCAGCAGCATCCTAGGGACTAGCGGGGAACTATACGAGCAGTACTTC. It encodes CASSILGTSGELYEQYF.

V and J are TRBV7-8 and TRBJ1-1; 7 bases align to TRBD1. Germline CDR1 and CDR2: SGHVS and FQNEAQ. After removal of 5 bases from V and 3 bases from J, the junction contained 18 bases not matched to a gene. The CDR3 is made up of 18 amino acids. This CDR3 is CASSQLSRARGRDTEAFF. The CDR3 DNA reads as TGTGCCAGCAGCCAACTTAGTCGGGCTAGGGGGCGGGACACTGAAGCTTTCTTT.

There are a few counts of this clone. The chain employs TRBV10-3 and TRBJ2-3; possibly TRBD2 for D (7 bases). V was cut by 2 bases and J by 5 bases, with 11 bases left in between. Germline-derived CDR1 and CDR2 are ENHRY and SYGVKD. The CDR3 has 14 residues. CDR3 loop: CAISEAGAEDTQYF. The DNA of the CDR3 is TGTGCCATCAGTGAGGCGGGGGCTGAAGATACGCAGTATTTT.

The CDR3 protein is CASSPGLAGGLPNTGELFF. The CDR3 DNA reads TGTGCCAGTAGTCCGGGACTAGCGGGGGGGCTACCGAACACCGGGGAGCTGTTTTTT. The chain combines TRBV19 with TRBJ2-2; 16 bases map to TRBD2. Germline V CDR1 and CDR2: LNHDA, SQIVND (reference sequence). The V segment lost 5 bases and the J segment 0 bases; nucleotides outside the gene matches: 6. This CDR3 region has 19 residues.

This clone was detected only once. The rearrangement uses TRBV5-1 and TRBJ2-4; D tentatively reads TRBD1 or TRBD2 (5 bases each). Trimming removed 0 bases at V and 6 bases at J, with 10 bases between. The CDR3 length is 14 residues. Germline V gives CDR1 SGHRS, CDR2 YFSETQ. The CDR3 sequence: CASSLGGAGNIQYF. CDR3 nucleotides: TGCGCCAGCAGCTTGGGAGGGGCTGGAAACATTCAGTACTTC.